This T cell receptor (beta chain) originates from a study of CD8 T cells in ankylosing spondylitis (dated by TCRdb to about 2017). Notes on the research overall: The study profiled T cell receptor beta repertoires in healthy donors and ankylosing spondylitis patients to find disease-linked TCR variants. The whole study cohort included roughly 110 healthy donors and over 20 ankylosing spondylitis patients. Peripheral blood was sampled, and synovial fluid was also collected from ankylosing spondylitis patients. General conclusions and limits of the study: Some motif variants were previously reported in synovial fluid and blood of reactive arthritis patients, suggesting common disease-initiation mechanisms. According to the report, matched synovial fluid samples from ankylosing spondylitis patients were significantly enriched for the disease-linked clones. A CD8+ phenotype was shown by the disease-linked clones, which were found at relatively low frequencies in peripheral blood. A TCR beta motif of 7 or 8 highly homologous amino acid variants appeared characteristic of blood from ankylosing spondylitis patients.

Notes on this clonotype: No antigen is known for it. The record has no base qualities; no much larger clone is one base away.

The sample was run on an Illumina HiSeq 2500. TCR beta libraries were prepared by quantitative 5'-RACE with molecular barcodes. In the original analysis: A new computational method based on a probabilistic model of VDJ rearrangement was used to identify disease-linked TCR variants. Using fastp at Q25 and MiXCR, TCRdb reprocessed the public reads and kept productive beta chains. Each entry merges the rows of one CDR3 protein and shows their most common DNA and genes. None of the V and J calls come from the authors' own analysis; TCRdb made them. Across this sample there are 450,000 to 550,000 distinct CDR3 sequences, with roughly 5% seen only once. 3% to 4.5% of the sample is taken by the ten largest. Between the V and J ends, shortened by 5 bases and 4 bases respectively, the junction contains 15 bases. Looking up the germline V gene yields CDR1 MNHEY and CDR2 SVGEGT. The CDR3 runs 15 amino acids, cysteine and phenylalanine included. CDR3 DNA only is kept here, 45 bases in frame from base 1.

The sequence is built from TRBV6-2 or TRBV6-3 and TRBJ2-1; matching of 5 bases hints at TRBD1 as the D gene. The source of this sequence is a male donor with ankylosing spondylitis. Sequencing used blood, either unsorted or a sorted T cell fraction (not recorded which). The CDR3 reads as follows: CASSPDRTGYNEQFF. The bases are TGTGCCAGCAGTCCTGACCGAACAGGTTACAATGAGCAGTTCTTC.